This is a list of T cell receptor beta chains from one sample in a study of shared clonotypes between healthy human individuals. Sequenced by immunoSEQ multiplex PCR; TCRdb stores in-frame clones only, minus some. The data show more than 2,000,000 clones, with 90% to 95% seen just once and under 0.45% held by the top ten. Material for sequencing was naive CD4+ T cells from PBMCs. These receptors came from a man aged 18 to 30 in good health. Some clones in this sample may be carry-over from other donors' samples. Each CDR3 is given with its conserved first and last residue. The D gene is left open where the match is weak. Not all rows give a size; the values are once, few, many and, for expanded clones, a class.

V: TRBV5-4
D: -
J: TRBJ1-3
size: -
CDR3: CASSAAGTAGNTIYF
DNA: TGTGCCAGCAGCGCAGCGGGCACCGCAGGGAACACCATATATTTT

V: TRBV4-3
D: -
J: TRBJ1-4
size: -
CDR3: CASSLRTATNEKLFF
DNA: TGCGCCAGCAGCCTTCGGACAGCAACTAATGAAAAACTGTTTTTT

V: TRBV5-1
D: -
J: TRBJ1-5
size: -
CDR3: CASSLGMFGEPQHF
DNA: TGCGCCAGCAGCTTGGGAATGTTCGGGGAGCCCCAGCATTTT

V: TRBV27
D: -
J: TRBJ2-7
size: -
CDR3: CASSPRRGSTYEQYF
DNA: TGTGCCAGCAGCCCTCGTCGGGGAAGTACCTACGAGCAGTACTTC

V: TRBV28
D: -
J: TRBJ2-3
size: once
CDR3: CASSSPGRTGDTQYF
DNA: TGTGCCAGCAGTTCGCCAGGGAGGACTGGAGATACGCAGTATTTT

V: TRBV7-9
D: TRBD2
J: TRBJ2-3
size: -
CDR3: CSVAGGSTDTQYF
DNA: TGTTCGGTAGCGGGAGGGAGCACAGATACGCAGTATTTT

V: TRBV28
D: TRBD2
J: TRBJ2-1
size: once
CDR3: CASSFGASGSDEQFF
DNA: TGTGCCAGCAGTTTCGGAGCTAGCGGGAGCGATGAGCAGTTCTTC

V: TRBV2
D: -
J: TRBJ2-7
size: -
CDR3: CASRSIAPPGTRYYEQYF
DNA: TGTGCCAGCCGGTCGATAGCACCCCCCGGGACCCGATACTACGAGCAGTACTTC

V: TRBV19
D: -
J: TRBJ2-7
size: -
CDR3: CASSPRGRQRDYEQYF
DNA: TGTGCCAGTAGTCCCCGGGGGAGGCAGAGGGACTACGAGCAGTACTTC

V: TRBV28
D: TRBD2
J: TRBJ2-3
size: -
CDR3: CASSPPAGVKRDTQYF
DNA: TGTGCCAGCAGTCCTCCGGCGGGGGTAAAAAGAGATACGCAGTATTTT

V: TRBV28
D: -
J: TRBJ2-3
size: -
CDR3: CASSLDRGWGTDTQYF
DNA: TGTGCCAGCAGTTTAGATCGGGGATGGGGCACAGATACGCAGTATTTT

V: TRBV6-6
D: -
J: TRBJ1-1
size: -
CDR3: CASIPSANTEAFF
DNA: TGTGCCAGCATCCCCAGTGCGAACACTGAAGCTTTCTTT

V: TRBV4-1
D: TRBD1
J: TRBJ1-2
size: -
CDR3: CASSRYREGASGYTF
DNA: TGCGCCAGCAGCCGCTATCGGGAGGGGGCGAGCGGCTACACCTTC

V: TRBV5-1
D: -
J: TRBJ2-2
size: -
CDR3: CASSLGSGANTGELFF
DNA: TGCGCCAGCAGCTTGGGATCGGGGGCGAACACCGGGGAGCTGTTTTTT

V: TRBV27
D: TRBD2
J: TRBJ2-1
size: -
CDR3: CASSSIAGGSYNEQFF
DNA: TGTGCCAGCAGCTCTATAGCGGGAGGTTCCTACAATGAGCAGTTCTTC

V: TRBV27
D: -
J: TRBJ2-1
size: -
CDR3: CASAPVIPGPNEQFF
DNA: TGTGCCAGCGCCCCCGTGATTCCCGGCCCCAATGAGCAGTTCTTC

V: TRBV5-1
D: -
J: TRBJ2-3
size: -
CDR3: CASSVIGFPDTDTQYF
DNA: TGCGCCAGCAGCGTGATTGGGTTTCCGGACACAGATACGCAGTATTTT

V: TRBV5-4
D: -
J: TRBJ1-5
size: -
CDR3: CASSPGGNQPQHF
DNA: TGTGCCAGCAGCCCAGGGGGCAATCAGCCCCAGCATTTT

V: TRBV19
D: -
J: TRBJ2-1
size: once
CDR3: CASSILNEQFF
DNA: TGTGCCAGTAGTATCCTCAATGAGCAGTTCTTC

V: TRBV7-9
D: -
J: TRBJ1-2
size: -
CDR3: CASSFLGFEHGYTF
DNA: TGTGCCAGCAGCTTCTTGGGATTCGAGCATGGCTACACCTTC

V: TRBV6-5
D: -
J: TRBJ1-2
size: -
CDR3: CASRKTVSNYGYTF
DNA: TGTGCCAGCCGAAAGACAGTATCTAACTATGGCTACACCTTC

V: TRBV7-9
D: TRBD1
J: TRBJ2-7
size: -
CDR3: CASSLNRDRGYEQYF
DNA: TGTGCCAGCAGCTTAAACCGGGACAGGGGTTACGAGCAGTACTTC

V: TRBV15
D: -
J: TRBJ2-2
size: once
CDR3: CATSVLVGELFF
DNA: TGTGCCACCAGTGTCCTCGTCGGGGAGCTGTTTTTT

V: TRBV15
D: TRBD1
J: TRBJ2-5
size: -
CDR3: CATSTGTGKGQETQYF
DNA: TGTGCCACCAGCACCGGGACAGGGAAGGGGCAAGAGACCCAGTACTTC